Following are 8 T cell receptor beta chains from one sample sequenced in a study of cytomegalovirus exposure and HLA in healthy donors. TCRdb's table, derived via immunoSEQ multiplex PCR, lists solely in-frame clones and lacks some. The data hold some 350,000 clones, with around 90% observed a single time. Sequencing was performed on PBMCs. These receptors were taken from a young woman in good health and CMV-seropositive.

The rearrangement joins TRBV29-1 to TRBJ1-1; TRBD1 matches 7 bases. Germline values: CDR1 SQVTM, CDR2 ANQGSEA. V dropped 6 bases and J dropped 13; count of bases not matched to a gene: 11. CDR3 size: 11 residues. Here the CDR3 DNA reads TGCAGCGTGACGGACAGGACTGAGTTTTTCTTT. Residues: CSVTDRTEFFF.

The chain carries TRBV14 and TRBJ2-7, with 7 bases fitting TRBD2. The CDR3 is 16 residues long. The V gene's germline CDR1 is SGHDN and CDR2 FVKESK. V trimming: 1 base; J trimming: 4 bases; junction bases outside the gene matches: 10. CDR3 DNA: TGTGCCAGCAGCCAAGTTAGAAGCGGGATCTTTTACGAGCAGTACTTC. Its protein is CASSQVRSGIFYEQYF.

Written as DNA, the CDR3 is TGTGCCAGCAGTGAATTTCTGGCGGGGGGGGAGGAAAATGAGCAGTTCTTC. Encoded protein: CASSEFLAGGEENEQFF. The V and J genes are TRBV25-1 and TRBJ2-1, with 9 bases identical to TRBD2. Germline V gene lookup returns CDR1 MGHDK and CDR2 SYGVNS. The J segment lost 7 bases and the V segment lost 1 base, leaving 11 bases of the junction unmatched. This CDR3 is 17 amino acids long.

The table lists this clone with a few counts. V is TRBV7-2 and J is TRBJ1-6, with D unresolved. The CDR3 totals 14 residues. The V gene's germline CDR1 is SGHTA and CDR2 FQGNSA. Trimming took off 5 bases at V and 6 bases at J, with 11 bases between the two ends. CDR3 nucleotides: TGTGCCAGCAGCCGTGACGGCCTTAATTCACCCCTCCACTTT. This encodes CASSRDGLNSPLHF.

The V call is TRBV7-2, the J call TRBJ1-2; a possible D gene is TRBD1 (5 bases). The germline gives CDR1 SGHTA, CDR2 FQGNSA. There are 16 residues in the CDR3. V was pared by 3 bases and J by 6 bases, with 20 bases between. DNA for the CDR3: TGTGCCAGCAGCTTCGATTGGGCAGGGAAGTTTGATGGCTACACCTTC. Translated, it gives CASSFDWAGKFDGYTF.

The rearrangement joins TRBV9 to TRBJ1-2; 8 bases agree with TRBD1. The germline CDR1 and CDR2 sequences are SGDLS and YYNGEE. J lost 0 bases, V lost 0 bases, and 1 base had no gene match. The CDR3 loop spans 15 amino acids. CDR3 protein: CASSVGTGPNYGYTF. DNA of the CDR3: TGTGCCAGCAGCGTAGGGACAGGGCCTAACTATGGCTACACCTTC.

The V and J genes are TRBV29-1 and TRBJ1-6; maybe TRBD1 (6 bases). CDR3 length: 14 residues. V was shortened by 5 bases and J by 5 bases, with 13 bases between the two germline ends. Per germline, CDR1 SQVTM and CDR2 ANQGSEA. The CDR3 spells CSVQTGRDNSPLHF. The CDR3 nucleotides read TGCAGCGTTCAGACAGGAAGGGATAATTCACCCCTCCACTTT.

The chain joins TRBV6-1 to TRBJ1-5; 7 bases are a match to TRBD1. The CDR3 sequence is 12 residues long. The germline gives CDR1 MNHNS, CDR2 SASEGT. Unmatched junction bases numbered 1, after V lost 6 bases and J lost 5 bases. The CDR3 here is CASRGTDQPQHF. The CDR3 bases are TGTGCCAGCAGGGGGACAGATCAGCCCCAGCATTTT.